The 24 T cell receptor beta chains given below trace back to one sample, sequenced in a study of blood T cell repertoires in COVID-19. This table comes from immunoSEQ multiplex PCR, and its TCRdb copy is limited to in-frame clones, with some not included. The sample lists some 260,000 clones, 88% seen once, with roughly 10% in the top ten. Source material: peripheral blood. Every receptor here comes from a woman in her 70s with COVID-19, enrolled during active disease.

The V call is TRBV19, the J call TRBJ1-2; 10 nucleotides agree with TRBD1. Germline lookup yields CDR1 LNHDA and CDR2 SQIVND (reference sequence). V trimming: 2 bases; J trimming: 5 bases; junction bases outside the gene matches: 2. The CDR3 is made up of 14 amino acids. CDR3 amino acids: CASSIKGQGYGYTF. Here the CDR3 DNA reads TGTGCCAGTAGTATAAAGGGACAGGGGTATGGCTACACCTTC.

This chain joins TRBV6-2 or TRBV6-3 and TRBJ1-2; D may be TRBD1 (6 bases). V lost 2 bases to trimming and J lost 3 bases, with 19 bases between them. CDR1 is MNHEY, CDR2 SVGEGT, per germline. This CDR3 contains 17 residues. The CDR3 region is CASSYNRDSGWDYGYTF. CDR3 nucleotides: TGTGCCAGCAGTTACAACAGGGATTCAGGTTGGGACTATGGCTACACCTTC.

This chain links TRBV3-1 (or the pseudogene TRBV3-2) with TRBJ2-7; D possibly corresponds to TRBD2 (5 bases). CDR3 length: 13 amino acids. V dropped 4 bases and J dropped 4 bases, with 11 bases sitting between them. CDR1 and CDR2 (germline): LGHDT, YNNKEL (reference sequence). This CDR3 is CASSPSGSYEQYF. DNA of the CDR3: TGTGCCAGCAGCCCCAGCGGATCTTACGAGCAGTACTTC.

The V gene is TRBV19, the J gene TRBJ2-6; tentatively, D is TRBD2 (7 bases). CDR3 length: 15 residues. The germline CDR1 and CDR2 sequences are LNHDA and SQIVND (reference sequence). Trimming shortened V by 6 bases and J by 4 bases, and 13 bases separated the two germline ends. CDR3 in amino acids: CASRIGGLGANVLTF. The CDR3 DNA reads TGTGCCAGTAGGATCGGGGGGCTCGGGGCCAACGTCCTGACTTTC.

This chain connects TRBV9 to TRBJ2-5; D might be TRBD2 (5 bases). CDR3 length: 14 residues. Looked up from germline, CDR1 is SGDLS and CDR2 is YYNGEE. V lost 3 bases and J lost 2, with 11 bases in between. CDR3 in DNA: TGTGCCAGCAGCGCCCGGGGAACGCAAGAGACCCAGTACTTC. As protein: CASSARGTQETQYF.

This chain connects TRBV19 to TRBJ2-2; 12 nucleotides align to TRBD2. Per germline, CDR1 LNHDA and CDR2 SQIVND (reference sequence). V lost 3 bases to trimming and J lost 5 bases; unmatched junction nucleotides: 1. The CDR3 runs 15 residues. The CDR3 spells CASSIGLAGTGELFF. Written as DNA, the CDR3 is TGTGCCAGTAGTATTGGACTAGCGGGGACCGGGGAGCTGTTTTTT.

As to this clone: At the DNA level, this CDR3 is encoded by other sequences in the same sample as well. The gene calls are TRBV27 and TRBJ2-2; 7 nucleotides align to TRBD1. Trimming at V came to 3 bases and at J to 4 bases, leaving 2 bases not matched to a gene. This CDR3 contains 14 residues. In germline, CDR1 is MNHEY, CDR2 SMNVEV (reference sequence). The CDR3 DNA is TGTGCCAGCAGTTTGGGACAGATCACCGGGGAGCTGTTTTTT. It specifies CASSLGQITGELFF.

This chain joins TRBV5-5 and TRBJ2-1; 12 bases agree with TRBD2. The V and J ends lost 1 base and 1 base, in that order; junction bases with no gene match: 0. The CDR3 totals 16 residues. Germline CDR1 is SGHKS and CDR2 is YYEKEE (reference sequence). The CDR3 here is CASSLLAGGSYNEQFF. The CDR3 DNA reads TGTGCCAGCAGCTTGCTAGCGGGAGGGTCCTACAATGAGCAGTTCTTC.

This clone was detected only once. The CDR3 protein is CARGQFQGEQYF. The CDR3, as DNA: TGCGCCAGAGGACAGTTCCAGGGTGAGCAGTACTTC. The rearrangement uses TRBV5-1 and TRBJ2-7; a weak D match, TRBD1 (6 bases). This CDR3 comprises 12 residues. CDR1 is SGHRS, CDR2 YFSETQ, per germline. V gave up 8 bases and J gave up 7 bases, with 16 bases separating them.

The rearrangement joins TRBV19 to TRBJ1-5; no clear D. CDR1 is LNHDA and CDR2 is SQIVND in the germline V gene (reference sequence). Trimming took off 6 bases at V and 2 bases at J, with 11 bases between the two ends. This CDR3 region has 14 residues. The DNA of the CDR3 is TGTGCCAGTAGCCCTCGTTCGGGCAATCAGCCCCAGCATTTT. The encoded protein is CASSPRSGNQPQHF.

The table lists this clone with a few counts. The chain combines TRBV18 with TRBJ2-2, with D possibly TRBD2 on 6 matching bases. This CDR3 region has 16 residues. Germline V gene data show CDR1 as KGHSH and CDR2 as LQKENI. Deletions cut 3 bases from V and 0 bases from J, with 11 bases between. The DNA for the CDR3 is TGTGCCAGCTCACCCGGGACTCTTGCGAACACCGGGGAGCTGTTTTTT. This sequence encodes CASSPGTLANTGELFF.

The gene calls are TRBV19 and TRBJ2-2; 7 bases agree with TRBD2. This CDR3 is built from 15 residues. V gave up 10 bases and J gave up 5 bases; unmatched junction bases: 13. Germline values: CDR1 LNHDA, CDR2 SQIVND (reference sequence). The CDR3: CATGPGGRGTGELFF. The CDR3 DNA sequence: TGTGCCACCGGCCCCGGAGGGAGGGGTACCGGGGAGCTGTTTTTT.

The V and J genes are TRBV2 and TRBJ1-5, with 7 bases lining up with TRBD1. With 1 base clipped from V and 6 bases from J, the junction kept 6 bases outside the gene matches. Germline V gene lookup returns CDR1 SNHLY and CDR2 FYNNEI. The CDR3 totals 15 residues. CDR3 amino acids: CASSEERQGSQPQHF. Here the CDR3 DNA reads TGTGCCAGCAGTGAAGAGAGACAGGGCAGTCAGCCCCAGCATTTT.

This clone appeared once. V is TRBV15 and J is TRBJ1-4, with 7 bases aligning to TRBD1. This CDR3 is 16 amino acids long. CDR1 is LNHNV and CDR2 is YYDKDF in the germline V gene (reference sequence). Unmatched junction bases numbered 13, after V lost 2 bases and J lost 10 bases. In DNA form, the CDR3 reads TGTGCCACCAGCAGAACCATAGGGACAGCAAAATTAAAACTGTTTTTT. Translation gives CATSRTIGTAKLKLFF. The full variable domain, completed using reference TRBV15 and TRBJ1-4, is DAMVIQNPRYQVTQFGKPVTLSCSQTLNHNVMYWYQQKSSQAPKLLFHYYDKDFNNEADTPDNFQSRRPNTSFCFLDIRSPGLGDTAMYLCATSRTIGTAKLKLFFGSGTQLSVL.

The chain carries TRBV23-1 and TRBJ1-4, with D uncertain. TRBV23-1 is annotated as an ORF whose role is uncertain. Trimming left V 11 bases short and J 5 bases short, with 12 bases between. The CDR3 contains 12 residues. The CDR3 reads CAGPAGNEKLFF. CDR3 coding DNA: TGCGCCGGGCCGGCCGGCAATGAAAAACTGTTTTTT.

The rearrangement links TRBV5-4 to TRBJ1-2; 7 bases line up with TRBD1. The CDR3 is 17 residues long. V shed 4 bases and J 0 bases; nucleotides not matched to a gene: 12. Germline V gene data show CDR1 as SGHNT and CDR2 as YYREEE (reference sequence). CDR3 nucleotide sequence: TGTGCCAGCAGCCGTAGCAGGGGGAGTCAGACTAACTATGGCTACACCTTC. It is translated as CASSRSRGSQTNYGYTF.

V gene TRBV28 combines with J gene TRBJ2-1; 14 bases fit TRBD2. Germline V lookup: CDR1 MDHEN, CDR2 SYDVKM. The CDR3 is made up of 14 amino acids. Trimming removed 6 bases from V and 8 bases from J; junction bases left unmatched: 3. The CDR3 nucleotides read TGTGCCAGCAGGACTAGCGGGAGGGTCCATGAGCAGTTCTTC. Protein product: CASRTSGRVHEQFF.

The chain uses TRBV28 and TRBJ1-3; 7 nucleotides line up with TRBD1. The CDR3 totals 15 residues. CDR1 is MDHEN, CDR2 SYDVKM, per germline. Trimming at V came to 5 bases and at J to 2 bases, leaving 6 bases not matched to a gene. The CDR3 nucleotides are TGTGCCAGCAGTAAGACCGGGACAGCTGGAAACACCATATATTTT. Protein product: CASSKTGTAGNTIYF.

The chain employs TRBV19 and TRBJ2-2; TRBD2 matches 8 bases. This CDR3 comprises 14 residues. With 7 bases clipped from V and 6 bases from J, the junction kept 7 bases outside the gene matches. Per germline, CDR1 LNHDA and CDR2 SQIVND (reference sequence). In DNA form, the CDR3 reads TGTGCCAGTAATCCGGGAGGGGCGGCCGGGGAGCTGTTTTTT. Translated, it gives CASNPGGAAGELFF.

This clone was found a few times. This chain connects TRBV5-1 to TRBJ2-7; D ambiguous. Germline CDR1 is SGHRS and CDR2 is YFSETQ. V shed 1 base and J shed 3 bases, with 14 bases lying between them. This CDR3 is 15 amino acids long. The CDR3 nucleotides read TGCGCCAGCAGCTTGAGAACGTCAGGAAACTACGAGCAGTACTTC. It is translated as CASSLRTSGNYEQYF.

The chain carries TRBV6-5 and TRBJ1-3; D is possibly TRBD1 (5 bases). The CDR3 has 15 residues. Germline CDR1 reads MNHEY; CDR2 reads SVGAGI. V lost 6 bases and J lost 3, with 15 bases in between. Here the CDR3 reads CASSVDGGNGNTIYF. The CDR3 DNA reads TGTGCCAGCAGCGTAGACGGGGGGAATGGAAACACCATATATTTT.

This chain links TRBV28 with TRBJ1-5, with TRBD1 matching over 9 bases. Germline CDR1 MDHEN, CDR2 SYDVKM. J gave up 1 base and V 2 bases, and 0 bases lay outside the gene matches. The CDR3 extends over 15 amino acids. In DNA form, the CDR3 reads TGTGCCAGCAGTTTAGACAGGGGGAGCAATCAGCCCCAGCATTTT. Translation gives CASSLDRGSNQPQHF.

The rearrangement links TRBV7-2 to TRBJ2-5, with TRBD1 matching 7 bases. The length of the CDR3 is 14 residues. Germline V CDR1 and CDR2: SGHTA, FQGNSA. V shed 5 bases, J shed 2 bases, and the junction held 5 bases outside the gene matches. The CDR3 here is CASSGDSNQETQYF. The DNA for the CDR3 is TGTGCCAGCAGCGGGGACAGCAATCAAGAGACCCAGTACTTC.

This sequence joins TRBV28 and TRBJ2-3; 8 bases align to TRBD1. Germline CDR1 MDHEN, CDR2 SYDVKM. This CDR3 has 15 amino acids. The V gene end was trimmed by 4 bases and the J gene end by 2 bases; junction bases not matched to a gene: 5. This chain's CDR3 is CASSSGQDNTDTQYF. The CDR3, as DNA: TGTGCCAGCAGTTCGGGACAGGACAACACAGATACGCAGTATTTT.